Reported below is one T cell receptor beta chain. The sample holds other DNA sequences that translate to the same CDR3. The CDR3 runs to 14 residues. Trimming pared 6 bases from V and 0 bases from J, leaving 12 bases between. The germline V gene has CDR1 MNHNS and CDR2 SASEGT. The data are from a study of T cell changes during pregnancy in multiple sclerosis. Generated by immunoSEQ multiplex PCR, the TCRdb table keeps only in-frame clones and is missing some. The sample lists roughly 24,000 clones, 86% occurring once. The sequence was collected from a female donor in good health, enrolled as a control in a pregnancy study. The genes are TRBV6-1 and TRBJ2-7, with D possibly matching TRBD1 (7 bases). Sequences were derived from CD8+ T cells from peripheral blood mononuclear cells, sampled in the first trimester of pregnancy. CDR3: CASSGRGASYEQYF. The CDR3 DNA is TGTGCCAGCAGCGGCAGGGGGGCCTCCTACGAGCAGTACTTC.